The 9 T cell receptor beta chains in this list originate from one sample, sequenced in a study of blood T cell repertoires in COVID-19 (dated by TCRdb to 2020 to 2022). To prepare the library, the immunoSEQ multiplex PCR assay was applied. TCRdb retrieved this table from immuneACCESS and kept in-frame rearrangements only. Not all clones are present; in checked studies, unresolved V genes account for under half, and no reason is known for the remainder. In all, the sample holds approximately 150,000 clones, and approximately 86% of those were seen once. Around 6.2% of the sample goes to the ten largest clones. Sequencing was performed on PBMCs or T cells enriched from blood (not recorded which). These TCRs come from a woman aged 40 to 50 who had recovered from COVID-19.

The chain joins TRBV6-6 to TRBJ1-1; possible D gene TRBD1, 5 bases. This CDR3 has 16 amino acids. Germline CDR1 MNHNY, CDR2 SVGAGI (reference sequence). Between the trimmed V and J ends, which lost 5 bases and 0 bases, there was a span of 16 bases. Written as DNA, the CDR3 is TGTGCCAGCAGTGTCAGCGGGGGATGGATGAACACTGAAGCTTTCTTT. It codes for CASSVSGGWMNTEAFF.

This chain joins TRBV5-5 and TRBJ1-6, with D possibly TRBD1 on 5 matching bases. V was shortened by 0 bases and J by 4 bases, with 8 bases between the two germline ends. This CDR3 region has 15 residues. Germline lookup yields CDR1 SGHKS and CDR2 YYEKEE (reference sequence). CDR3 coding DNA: TGTGCCAGCAGCTTGGCCGGGGGGTATAATTCACCCCTCCACTTT. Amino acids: CASSLAGGYNSPLHF.

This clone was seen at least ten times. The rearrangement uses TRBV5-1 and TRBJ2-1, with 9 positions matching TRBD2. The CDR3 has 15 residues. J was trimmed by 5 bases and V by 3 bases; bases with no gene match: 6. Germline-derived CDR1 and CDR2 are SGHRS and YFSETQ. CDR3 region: CASSSSAGGHNEQFF. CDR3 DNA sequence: TGCGCCAGCAGCTCATCAGCGGGAGGCCACAATGAGCAGTTCTTC.

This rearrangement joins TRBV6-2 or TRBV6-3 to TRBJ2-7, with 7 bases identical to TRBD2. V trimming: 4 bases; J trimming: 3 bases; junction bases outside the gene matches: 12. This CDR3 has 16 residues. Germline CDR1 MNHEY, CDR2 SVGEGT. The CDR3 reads CASSSYPGLGYYEQYF. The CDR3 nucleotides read TGTGCCAGCAGTTCCTACCCTGGACTAGGGTACTACGAGCAGTACTTC.

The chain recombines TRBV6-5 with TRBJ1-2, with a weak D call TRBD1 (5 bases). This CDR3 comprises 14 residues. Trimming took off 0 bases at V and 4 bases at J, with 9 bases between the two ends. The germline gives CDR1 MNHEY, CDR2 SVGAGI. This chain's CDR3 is CASSYSTGGYGYTF. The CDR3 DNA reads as TGTGCCAGCAGTTACTCGACGGGGGGCTATGGCTACACCTTC.

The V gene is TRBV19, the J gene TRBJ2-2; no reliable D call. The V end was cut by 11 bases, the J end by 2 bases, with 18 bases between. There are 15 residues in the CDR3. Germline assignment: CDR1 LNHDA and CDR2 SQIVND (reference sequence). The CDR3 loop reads CACDGQNTNTGELFF. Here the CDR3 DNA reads TGTGCCTGTGATGGGCAAAATACCAACACCGGGGAGCTGTTTTTT.

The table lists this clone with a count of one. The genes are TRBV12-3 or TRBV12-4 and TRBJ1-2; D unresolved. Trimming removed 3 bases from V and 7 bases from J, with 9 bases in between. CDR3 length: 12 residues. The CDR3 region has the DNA TGTGCCAGCAGTTTTAGCAACGGTGGCTACACCTTC. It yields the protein CASSFSNGGYTF.

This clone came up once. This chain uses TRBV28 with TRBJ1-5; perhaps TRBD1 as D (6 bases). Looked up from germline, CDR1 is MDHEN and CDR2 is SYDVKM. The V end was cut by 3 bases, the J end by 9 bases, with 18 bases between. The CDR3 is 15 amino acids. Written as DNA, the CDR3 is TGTGCCAGCAGTTTTACGAGCCAGGGGAGTGGGCCCCAGCATTTT. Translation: CASSFTSQGSGPQHF.

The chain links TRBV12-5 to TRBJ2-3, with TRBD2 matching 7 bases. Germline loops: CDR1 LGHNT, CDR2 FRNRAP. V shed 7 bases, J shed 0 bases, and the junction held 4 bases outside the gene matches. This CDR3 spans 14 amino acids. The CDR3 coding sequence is TGTGCTAGTGTGGCGGGAGCTAGCACAGATACGCAGTATTTT. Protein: CASVAGASTDTQYF.